The 29 T cell receptor beta chains below all came from one sample that was sequenced in a study of blood T cell repertoires in COVID-19 (TCRdb year 2020). Preparation of the library involved the immunoSEQ multiplex PCR assay. TCRdb took over this immuneACCESS table, retaining in-frame rearrangements with V and J assigned. Such tables are incomplete; in checked studies, under half of the missing clones stem from an unresolved V gene, and the remainder is unexplained. The sample table holds over 200,000 clones, of which about 90% were seen once. 1.5% to 2% of the sample is held by the ten biggest clonotypes. Source material: peripheral blood. The receptors here all came from a man in his forties with active or convalescent COVID-19.

The chain recombines TRBV27 with TRBJ1-4, with D possibly TRBD1 on 5 matching bases. The germline V and J ends were trimmed by 0 bases and 4 bases, with 12 bases remaining between them. The CDR3 totals 16 residues. The germline gives CDR1 MNHEY, CDR2 SMNVEV (reference sequence). The CDR3 nucleotides are TGTGCCAGCAGTTTATCGACGGGGGTGGGTAATGAAAAACTGTTTTTT. It translates to CASSLSTGVGNEKLFF.

V is TRBV19 and J is TRBJ1-1; D gene uncertain. In germline, CDR1 is LNHDA, CDR2 SQIVND (reference sequence). The V gene lost 7 bases and the J gene lost 1 base, with 10 bases spanning the gap. The CDR3 length is 13 residues. The CDR3 DNA reads as TGTGCCAGTATTATGGGAGGGAACACTGAAGCTTTCTTT. As protein: CASIMGGNTEAFF.

J is TRBJ2-1 and V is TRBV2; perhaps TRBD2 as D (5 bases). Trimming cost V 5 bases and J 10 bases, with 12 bases left between them. The CDR3 length is 12 residues. CDR1 is SNHLY, CDR2 FYNNEI, per germline. CDR3: CASSSRPGEQFF. CDR3 sequence (DNA): TGTGCCAGCAGTTCCCGCCCGGGGGAGCAGTTCTTC.

The gene calls are TRBV6-1 and TRBJ2-5, with TRBD2 as a possible D gene (5 bases). Germline V gene lookup returns CDR1 MNHNS and CDR2 SASEGT. The ends were cut back, 3 bases at V and 5 bases at J, with 10 bases in the middle. The CDR3 sequence is 13 residues long. The CDR3 protein is CASSEQRRETQYF. CDR3 nucleotide sequence: TGTGCCAGCAGTGAGCAGAGGAGGGAGACCCAGTACTTC.

The V gene is TRBV19, the J gene TRBJ1-1; a possible D gene is TRBD1 (6 bases). Trimming removed 6 bases from V and 4 bases from J, with 12 bases in between. The CDR3 covers 13 residues. Germline V lookup: CDR1 LNHDA, CDR2 SQIVND (reference sequence). CDR3 DNA sequence: TGTGCCAGTAGCACAGGGTTTTCCACTGAAGCTTTCTTT. Its translation: CASSTGFSTEAFF.

This chain links TRBV5-4 with TRBJ2-5; TRBD2 matches at 15 bases. The CDR3 is 16 amino acids. Germline V lookup: CDR1 SGHNT, CDR2 YYREEE (reference sequence). Losses at the gene ends were 1 base for V and 5 bases for J; bases not matched to a gene: 3. The chain's CDR3 is CASSLWTSGGAETQYF. CDR3 nucleotide sequence: TGTGCCAGCAGCTTGTGGACTAGCGGGGGGGCGGAGACCCAGTACTTC.

The chain recombines TRBV29-1 with TRBJ2-1; TRBD2 aligns across 10 bases. The J segment lost 4 bases and the V segment lost 3 bases, leaving 6 bases of the junction unmatched. CDR1 SQVTM and CDR2 ANQGSEA come from the germline V gene. This CDR3 has 15 residues. The CDR3 loop reads CSVDIAGGGYNEQFF. CDR3 nucleotide sequence: TGCAGCGTTGATATAGCGGGGGGCGGGTACAATGAGCAGTTCTTC.

The J gene is TRBJ2-5, the V gene TRBV28; TRBD1 matches 9 bases. V shed 6 bases and J 2 bases; nucleotides not matched to a gene: 7. CDR3 length: 15 residues. Per germline, CDR1 MDHEN and CDR2 SYDVKM. CDR3 nucleotide sequence: TGTGCCAGCAGGGGCGGACAGGGGAGACAAGAGACCCAGTACTTC. Translating it yields CASRGGQGRQETQYF.

The J gene is TRBJ2-5, the V gene TRBV4-2; no clear D gene. Germline values: CDR1 LGHNA, CDR2 YNFKEQ. The V end lost 0 bases, the J end lost 5 bases, and 13 bases lay between the germline ends. The CDR3 has 15 residues. The CDR3 protein is CASSQDVPHSETQYF. CDR3 nucleotides: TGTGCCAGCAGCCAAGATGTGCCCCATAGCGAGACCCAGTACTTC.

The rearrangement uses TRBV28 and TRBJ1-1; 12 bases match TRBD1. Germline CDR1 reads MDHEN; CDR2 reads SYDVKM. Trimming at V came to 5 bases and at J to 1 base, leaving 8 bases not matched to a gene. There are 17 residues in the CDR3. In DNA, the CDR3 is TGTGCCAGCAGTGGGGACAGGGGGCGCGGGGCGAACACTGAAGCTTTCTTT. As protein: CASSGDRGRGANTEAFF.

This clone was recorded once. The chain's CDR3 is CASSLVDAQGGGYTF. The CDR3 coding sequence is TGTGCCAGCAGCTTGGTGGACGCCCAGGGTGGAGGCTACACCTTC. The chain has TRBV5-6 and TRBJ1-2; D perhaps matches TRBD1 (5 bases). Trimming pared 0 bases from V and 8 bases from J, leaving 17 bases between. The CDR3 contains 15 residues. Germline V lookup: CDR1 SGHDT, CDR2 YYEEEE.

This chain links TRBV28 with TRBJ1-5; 10 nucleotides line up with TRBD1. From germline, CDR1 is MDHEN and CDR2 SYDVKM. Trimming cost V 6 bases and J 4 bases; bases outside gene matches: 9. The CDR3 runs 16 residues. CDR3 region: CASSRGGTGVNQPQHF. Here the CDR3 DNA reads TGTGCCAGCAGCCGAGGTGGGACAGGGGTGAATCAGCCCCAGCATTTT.

This chain links TRBV6-6 with TRBJ1-5, with TRBD1 matching over 10 bases. The CDR3 is 15 amino acids. V shed 2 bases and J 7 bases; nucleotides not matched to a gene: 5. In germline, CDR1 is MNHNY, CDR2 SVGAGI (reference sequence). The DNA of the CDR3 is TGTGCCAGCAGTTACCTGGACAGGGGGAACCAGCCCCAGCATTTT. Its protein is CASSYLDRGNQPQHF.

The chain employs TRBV7-2 and TRBJ1-1, with 10 nucleotides matching TRBD1. Per the germline V gene, CDR1 is SGHTA and CDR2 is FQGNSA. There are 13 residues in the CDR3. V lost 5 bases, J lost 10 bases, and 7 bases stayed unmatched. The CDR3 nucleotides are TGTGCCAGCAGCCAAAGACAGGGGGCTTTAGCTTTCTTT. It translates to CASSQRQGALAFF.

The chain has TRBV5-1 and TRBJ1-2; 10 nucleotides align to TRBD1. The CDR3 is 14 amino acids. V was clipped by 6 bases and J by 4 bases; unmatched bases: 6. Germline V gene data show CDR1 as SGHRS and CDR2 as YFSETQ. CDR3 sequence (DNA): TGCGCCAGCACCAGAGGGACAGGGGCCTATGGCTACACCTTC. Protein product: CASTRGTGAYGYTF.

The V call is TRBV6-5, the J call TRBJ1-4; D unresolved. The germline gives CDR1 MNHEY, CDR2 SVGAGI. V was cut by 7 bases and J by 5 bases, with 11 bases left in between. This CDR3 contains 13 residues. Here the CDR3 DNA reads TGTGCCAGCAACAAACAGAACAATGAAAAACTGTTTTTT. It encodes CASNKQNNEKLFF.

V is TRBV6-5 and J is TRBJ1-1; 8 nucleotides match TRBD1. CDR1 and CDR2 from the germline V gene are MNHEY and SVGAGI. The ends lost 6 bases at V and 6 bases at J; junction bases unmatched: 9. The CDR3 runs 14 residues. CDR3 sequence reads: CASRQDRGTPEAFF. The CDR3 bases are TGTGCCAGCAGACAAGACAGGGGTACCCCTGAAGCTTTCTTT.

This clone came up a few times. The chain recombines TRBV7-9 with TRBJ1-4; a possible D gene is TRBD1 (6 bases). The germline V and J ends were trimmed by 6 bases and 0 bases, with 17 bases remaining between them. Germline V lookup: CDR1 SEHNR, CDR2 FQNEAQ (reference sequence). The CDR3 covers 17 residues. Written as DNA, the CDR3 is TGTGCCAGCAGTCGAGGACAGTACGGGGCAACTAATGAAAAACTGTTTTTT. The encoded protein is CASSRGQYGATNEKLFF. Full variable domain (remainder filled in from reference TRBV7-9 and TRBJ1-4): DTGVSQNPRHKITKRGQNVTFRCDPISEHNRLYWYRQTLGQGPEFLTYFQNEAQLEKSRLLSDRFSAERPKGSFSTLEIQRTEQGDSAMYLCASSRGQYGATNEKLFFGSGTQLSVL.

The V and J genes are TRBV7-2 and TRBJ2-7; TRBD1 matches 8 bases. The trim removed 6 bases at V and 4 bases at J, leaving 14 bases unmatched. Germline CDR1 reads SGHTA; CDR2 reads FQGNSA. This CDR3 is 16 amino acids long. The CDR3 DNA reads TGTGCCAGCAGGTCCCCCGGGACAGGTTTTTCGTACGAGCAGTACTTC. It yields the protein CASRSPGTGFSYEQYF. The variable domain in full, with the rest retrieved from reference TRBV7-2 and TRBJ2-7, is GAGVSQSPSNKVTEKGKDVELRCDPISGHTALYWYRQSLGQGLEFLIYFQGNSAPDKSGLPSDRFSAERTGGSVSTLTIQRTQQEDSAVYLCASRSPGTGFSYEQYFGPGTRLTVT.

Remarks on this clone: Other nucleotide sequences in the sample specify the same CDR3. CDR3 amino acids: CASSKGTDEKLFF. The DNA for the CDR3 is TGTGCCAGCAGTAAGGGGACAGATGAAAAACTGTTTTTT. This sequence joins TRBV6-5 and TRBJ1-4; 7 bases fit TRBD1. Trimming removed 5 bases from V and 6 bases from J; junction bases left unmatched: 3. This CDR3 is built from 13 residues. Germline V lookup: CDR1 MNHEY, CDR2 SVGAGI.

As concerns this clone: Additional DNA sequences in this sample encode the identical CDR3. The chain carries TRBV12-3 or TRBV12-4 and TRBJ1-2, with TRBD1 identical over 7 bases. The CDR3 extends over 13 amino acids. Germline trimming cut 5 bases from V and 4 bases from J; bases unmatched to any gene: 4. The CDR3 is CASSPWDSYGYTF. The CDR3 coding sequence is TGTGCCAGCAGTCCTTGGGACAGCTATGGCTACACCTTC.

The rearrangement uses TRBV5-6 and TRBJ1-2; weak D call: TRBD1 (5 bases). CDR3 size: 16 residues. V dropped 0 bases and J dropped 8 bases, with 20 bases sitting between them. Per the germline V gene, CDR1 is SGHDT and CDR2 is YYEEEE. The CDR3 spells CASSLVLSGGSQGYTF. The CDR3, as DNA: TGTGCCAGCAGCTTGGTCCTATCCGGGGGGTCTCAGGGCTACACCTTC.

The genes are TRBV5-1 and TRBJ1-1, with D tentatively TRBD1 (6 bases). Per germline, CDR1 SGHRS and CDR2 YFSETQ. The V and J ends lost 2 bases and 3 bases respectively, with 20 bases between them. CDR3 length: 17 amino acids. The CDR3 spells CASSFDLYRVRDTEAFF. In DNA, the CDR3 is TGCGCCAGCAGCTTTGACCTTTACAGGGTACGTGACACTGAAGCTTTCTTT.

The J gene is TRBJ1-1, the V gene TRBV29-1; 7 bases fit TRBD1. Germline lookup yields CDR1 SQVTM and CDR2 ANQGSEA. V was pared by 6 bases and J by 4 bases, with 5 bases of the junction left unmatched. This CDR3 region has 12 residues. CDR3 sequence (DNA): TGCAGCGTCGATGCAGGGGGCACTGAAGCTTTCTTT. This translates into CSVDAGGTEAFF. The full variable domain, rest sourced from reference TRBV29-1 and TRBJ1-1, is SAVISQKPSRDICQRGTSLTIQCQVDSQVTMMFWYRQQPGQSLTLIATANQGSEATYESGFVIDKFPISRPNLTFSTLTVSNMSPEDSSIYLCSVDAGGTEAFFGQGTRLTVV.

The chain employs TRBV6-5 and TRBJ2-2, with a tentative D call TRBD2 (5 bases). V shed 4 bases and J shed 6 bases, with 9 bases lying between them. Germline V gene lookup returns CDR1 MNHEY and CDR2 SVGAGI. The CDR3 extends over 13 amino acids. CDR3 protein: CASSSGVAGELFF. DNA of the CDR3: TGTGCCAGCAGTTCCGGGGTGGCCGGGGAGCTGTTTTTT.

The V call is TRBV6-5, the J call TRBJ1-1, with a tentative D call TRBD1 (5 bases). Germline values: CDR1 MNHEY, CDR2 SVGAGI. V dropped 6 bases and J dropped 5 bases, with 13 bases sitting between them. The CDR3 has 13 amino acids. This CDR3 reads CASRTDKVTEAFF. The CDR3 nucleotides read TGTGCCAGCAGGACAGACAAGGTGACTGAAGCTTTCTTT.

This chain joins TRBV29-1 and TRBJ1-2; 9 nucleotides match TRBD1. With 0 bases clipped from V and 7 bases from J, the junction kept 3 bases outside the gene matches. The V gene's germline CDR1 is SQVTM and CDR2 ANQGSEA. The CDR3 spans 13 residues. For the CDR3, the DNA is TGCAGCGTTGAAGAAACAGGGGGCGGTGGCTACACCTTC. This codes for CSVEETGGGGYTF.

Only one count was recorded for this clone. Here the CDR3 reads CASSGAGLEEKLFF. CDR3 nucleotide sequence: TGTGCCAGCAGTGGGGCGGGGCTTGAAGAAAAACTGTTTTTT. V is TRBV2 and J is TRBJ1-4, with D possibly TRBD1 on 5 matching bases. Germline V gene lookup returns CDR1 SNHLY and CDR2 FYNNEI. Trimming removed 4 bases at V and 8 bases at J, with 14 bases between. The CDR3 runs 14 residues.

This chain links TRBV5-1 with TRBJ1-4; D not certain. In germline, CDR1 is SGHRS, CDR2 YFSETQ. Trimming cost V 0 bases and J 6 bases, with 6 bases left between them. The CDR3 has 13 residues. CDR3 coding DNA: TGCGCCAGCAGCTTGGGACAAGATGAAAAACTGTTTTTT. It codes for CASSLGQDEKLFF.